The text below deals with one T cell receptor (beta chain). The sample originates from a study of control samples from healthy donors and cancer patients. This CDR3 region has 13 residues. Germline V gene sequence: CDR1 LNHNV, CDR2 YYDKDF (reference sequence). V was cut by 5 bases and J by 0 bases, with 7 bases left in between. Sequencing was performed with immunoSEQ multiplex PCR; in TCRdb, only in-frame clones are kept and a portion is missing. This repertoire shows about 120,000 clones, more than 70% found once; its top ten account for about two fifths. The sequenced material came from blood. The J gene is TRBJ1-1, the V gene TRBV15; D unresolved. This receptor was identified in a middle-aged man in good health. The CDR3 here is CATSVAVNTEAFF. The DNA for the CDR3 is TGTGCCACCAGCGTCGCAGTGAACACTGAAGCTTTCTTT.